Listed here are 7 T cell receptor beta chains from one sample, sequenced in a study of shared clonotypes between healthy human individuals. The method was immunoSEQ multiplex PCR; TCRdb's version includes in-frame clones alone and lacks a portion of them. In the table there are some 690,000 clones, about 92% of which are singletons. The material sequenced was memory CD8+ T cells from PBMCs. Sample subset: CD45RO+ cells pooled with CCR7-negative TemRA cells. These receptors came from a man between 18 and 35 years old in good health. Some clones in this sample may be carry-over from other donors' samples.

This clone has a single count. This rearrangement joins TRBV7-9 to TRBJ2-7; D might be TRBD1 (6 bases). Germline V gives CDR1 SEHNR, CDR2 FQNEAQ (reference sequence). Trimming took 5 bases from V and 3 from J, leaving 11 bases between them. The CDR3 spans 13 residues. The CDR3 coding sequence is TGTGCCAGCAGCCGAACAGGGATCTACGAGCAGTACTTC. It encodes CASSRTGIYEQYF.

The rearrangement joins TRBV19 to TRBJ2-1; 14 nucleotides align to TRBD2. Germline assignment: CDR1 LNHDA and CDR2 SQIVND (reference sequence). With V trimmed by 2 bases and J by 7 bases, 4 bases remained unmatched. This CDR3 is 16 amino acids long. The CDR3 DNA sequence: TGTGCCAGTAGTATAATGGGACTAGCGGGAGTTAATGAGCAGTTCTTC. It is translated as CASSIMGLAGVNEQFF.

The V call is TRBV7-6, the J call TRBJ2-1, with a tentative D call TRBD2 (5 bases). Trimming removed 5 bases from V and 4 bases from J, with 15 bases in between. CDR1 SGHVS and CDR2 FNYEAQ come from the germline V gene. The CDR3 runs 15 residues. CDR3 in DNA: TGTGCCAGCAGCCATCTAGCTGTGGGGTACAATGAGCAGTTCTTC. Its protein product is CASSHLAVGYNEQFF.

The table lists this clone with a count of one. The chain combines TRBV5-5 with TRBJ2-7; 7 bases agree with TRBD1. CDR1 and CDR2 (germline): SGHKS, YYEKEE (reference sequence). The CDR3 spans 16 residues. Germline trimming cut 3 bases from V and 2 bases from J; bases unmatched to any gene: 11. The CDR3 protein is CASSSFRGGSTYEQYF. CDR3 coding DNA: TGTGCCAGCAGCTCTTTCCGAGGGGGCTCTACCTACGAGCAGTACTTC.

As to this clone: In the same sample, other DNA sequences code for this CDR3. The rearrangement joins TRBV5-1 to TRBJ2-1; D is possibly TRBD1 (5 bases). Germline CDR1 is SGHRS and CDR2 is YFSETQ. V was shortened by 1 base and J by 2 bases, with 7 bases between the two germline ends. The length of the CDR3 is 14 residues. Here the CDR3 DNA reads TGCGCCAGCAGCTTGACAGGCGCCTACAATGAGCAGTTCTTC. As protein: CASSLTGAYNEQFF. The variable domain in full, completed from reference TRBV5-1 and TRBJ2-1, reads KAGVTQTPRYLIKTRGQQVTLSCSPISGHRSVSWYQQTPGQGLQFLFEYFSETQRNKGNFPGRFSGRQFSNSRSEMNVSTLELGDSALYLCASSLTGAYNEQFFGPGTRLTVL.

In its sample, this clone was seen once. The chain couples TRBV9 to TRBJ2-3; no firm D call. This CDR3 has 17 amino acids. Trimming took 3 bases from V and 1 from J, leaving 18 bases between them. Germline CDR1 is SGDLS and CDR2 is YYNGEE. CDR3 protein: CASSGRAESWGTDTQYF. CDR3 DNA sequence: TGTGCCAGCAGCGGACGGGCCGAGTCGTGGGGCACAGATACGCAGTATTTT.

This chain uses TRBV27 with TRBJ2-7, with no clear D. CDR3 size: 14 residues. Germline assignment: CDR1 MNHEY and CDR2 SMNVEV (reference sequence). The V end lost 5 bases, the J end lost 4 bases, and 15 bases lay between the germline ends. Here the CDR3 DNA reads TGTGCCAGCAGTCCCCTGGGCCGCCGGTACGAGCAGTACTTC. Its translation: CASSPLGRRYEQYF.